The 19 T cell receptor beta chains presented below share a single source sample, sequenced in a study of vaccination and CD4 T cells after COVID-19. The Oncomine TCR Beta short-read assay sequenced DNA from cultured CD4+ T cells. TCRdb reprocessed the PCR reads via MiXCR and lists one record per CDR3 protein. Among about 17,000 distinct CDR3 sequences listed, 55% to 60% were seen once. Specified treatment: roughly 11-day PBMC culture with coronavirus spike peptide pools or control peptides (ViraFEST assay). These TCRs' antigens remain unknown. Material for sequencing was CD4+ T cells from blood, cultured in vitro. Source of these receptors: a human donor who had recovered from COVID-19.

The chain combines TRBV6-4 with TRBJ1-4; D perhaps matches TRBD1 (6 bases). Trimming left V 0 bases short and J 1 base short, with 12 bases between. CDR3 length equals 17 residues. Per the germline V gene, CDR1 is MRHNA and CDR2 is SNTAGT. The CDR3 loop reads CASSDSTGKGTNEKLFF. CDR3 DNA: TGTGCCAGCAGTGACTCTACAGGGAAGGGAACTAATGAAAAACTGTTTTTT.

This clonotype came up a few times. The chain has TRBV10-1 and TRBJ2-2, with D possibly being TRBD1 (5 bases). The CDR3 sequence is 16 residues long. The germline V and J ends were trimmed by 2 bases and 7 bases, with 17 bases remaining between them. Germline CDR1 WNHNN, CDR2 SYGVQD (reference sequence). In DNA, the CDR3 is TGCGCCAGCAGTGAGGGCTATGGGGCCCAAGGCGGGGAGCTGTTTTTT. Its protein product is CASSEGYGAQGGELFF.

This clonotype was picked up one time. The rearrangement joins TRBV7-3 to TRBJ2-5; 9 bases are shared with TRBD1. The CDR3 is 17 residues long. CDR1 SGHTA and CDR2 FQGTGA come from the germline V gene. V dropped 2 bases and J dropped 5; count of bases not matched to a gene: 12. CDR3 bases: TGTGCCAGCAGCTTATATCCGGGACAGGGAGGGCAGGAGACCCAGTACTTC. Its translation: CASSLYPGQGGQETQYF.

The count of this clonotype is one. CDR3 region: CSAIRSANTGELFF. Written as DNA, the CDR3 is TGCAGTGCTATCCGTAGCGCGAACACCGGGGAGCTGTTTTTT. This chain links TRBV20-1 with TRBJ2-2; D is perhaps TRBD2 (5 bases). The CDR3 is 14 residues long. CDR1 DFQATT and CDR2 SNEGSKA come from the germline V gene (reference sequence). V gave up 4 bases and J gave up 0 bases, with 9 bases separating them.

This clonotype was seen a few times. V usage is TRBV30 and J usage is TRBJ2-5; 8 bases match TRBD1. With 2 bases clipped from V and 4 bases from J, the junction kept 12 bases outside the gene matches. CDR1 GTSNPN and CDR2 SVGIG come from the germline V gene (reference sequence). The CDR3 consists of 16 residues. CDR3 DNA: TGTGCCTGGAGTCCAATGAACAGGGGGTTGGGAGAGACCCAGTACTTC. Its translation: CAWSPMNRGLGETQYF.

The chain joins TRBV7-2 to TRBJ2-1; 7 bases are shared with TRBD2. The CDR3 consists of 16 residues. Trimming at V came to 6 bases and at J to 0 bases, leaving 8 bases not matched to a gene. CDR1 SGHTA and CDR2 FQGNSA come from the germline V gene. CDR3 bases: TGTGCCAGCAGAAGCAGAGCGGGGACCTCCTACAATGAGCAGTTCTTC. Translating it yields CASRSRAGTSYNEQFF.

The V and J genes are TRBV10-3 and TRBJ2-5, with 9 bases that match TRBD1. With V trimmed by 11 bases and J by 0 bases, 13 bases remained unmatched. CDR1 is ENHRY and CDR2 is SYGVKD in the germline V gene. The CDR3 extends over 16 amino acids. CDR3 coding DNA: TGTGCCGTCGCCGGGACAGGGCCACCCAACCAAGAGACCCAGTACTTC. Translating it yields CAVAGTGPPNQETQYF.

The chain carries TRBV11-2 and TRBJ1-6; D gene uncertain. V gave up 4 bases and J gave up 11 bases, with 21 bases separating them. This CDR3 has 16 amino acids. CDR1 and CDR2 (germline): SGHAT, FQNNGV. The CDR3 coding sequence is TGTGCCAGCAGCTCTGACCGGCGGCCGCCACAAGCACCCCTCCACTTT. This encodes CASSSDRRPPQAPLHF.

The chain couples TRBV20-1 to TRBJ2-2; D is possibly TRBD2 (6 bases). The CDR3 is made up of 14 amino acids. The V end lost 6 bases, the J end lost 7 bases, and 18 bases lay between the germline ends. Germline CDR1 DFQATT, CDR2 SNEGSKA (reference sequence). The CDR3 loop is CSATVSRRDGELFF. The CDR3 coding sequence is TGCAGTGCCACCGTCAGCCGGCGGGACGGGGAGCTGTTTTTT.

On this clonotype itself: An end of the junction differs from the germline gene, which may be a read error. This chain uses TRBV30 with TRBJ1-1; a weak D match, TRBD1 (5 bases). Germline values: CDR1 GTSNPN, CDR2 SVGIG (reference sequence). The CDR3 covers 14 residues. The CDR3 region is CAWRGPGLKTEAFF. The CDR3 DNA is TGTGCCTGGAGGGGACCGGGACTGAAGACTGAAGCTTTCTTT.

This clonotype was seen a few times. V usage is TRBV19 and J usage is TRBJ2-1; 8 bases map to TRBD2. The junction had 2 bases not matched to a gene; V was cut back by 4 bases and J by 3 bases. The CDR3 is 14 residues long. Germline V lookup: CDR1 LNHDA, CDR2 SQIVND (reference sequence). For the CDR3, the DNA is TGTGCCAGTAGTACCAGCGGGGGCTACAATGAGCAGTTCTTC. Amino acids: CASSTSGGYNEQFF.

This clonotype was detected a few times. The V gene is TRBV6-1, the J gene TRBJ1-6; the D gene is possibly TRBD1 (5 bases). This CDR3 is built from 16 residues. Trimming shortened V by 3 bases and J by 5 bases, and 14 bases separated the two germline ends. Germline-derived CDR1 and CDR2 are MNHNS and SASEGT. The CDR3 loop is CASSEVDSRNNSPLHF. The CDR3 DNA reads as TGTGCCAGCAGTGAGGTAGACAGCCGAAATAATTCACCCCTCCACTTT.

The V gene is TRBV7-9, the J gene TRBJ2-7, with D possibly TRBD2 on 6 matching bases. This CDR3 region has 13 residues. V was cut by 4 bases and J by 6 bases, with 13 bases left in between. The germline V gene has CDR1 SEHNR and CDR2 FQNEAQ (reference sequence). CDR3 DNA sequence: TGTGCCAGCAGCTCTCGGGACTGGGGCGAGCAGTACTTC. This translates into CASSSRDWGEQYF. Together with reference TRBV7-9 and TRBJ2-7, the CDR3 gives the full variable domain: DTGVSQNPRHKITKRGQNVTFRCDPISEHNRLYWYRQTLGQGPEFLTYFQNEAQLEKSRLLSDRFSAERPKGSFSTLEIQRTEQGDSAMYLCASSSRDWGEQYFGPGTRLTVT.

The rearrangement joins TRBV12-3 or TRBV12-4 to TRBJ1-2; 9 bases align to TRBD1. The CDR3 is 15 amino acids. V shed 6 bases, J shed 3 bases, and the junction held 8 bases outside the gene matches. CDR3 protein: CASRGGTGMDYGYTF. The CDR3 DNA reads as TGTGCCAGCAGAGGTGGGACAGGGATGGACTATGGCTACACCTTC.

This chain links TRBV7-9 with TRBJ2-5, with D possibly called TRBD1 or TRBD2 (5 bases each). V was pared by 1 base and J by 2 bases, with 14 bases between. The CDR3 has 16 amino acids. Germline V gene lookup returns CDR1 SEHNR and CDR2 FQNEAQ (reference sequence). The CDR3 loop reads CASSLEFGTGQETQYF. The CDR3 bases are TGTGCCAGCAGCTTAGAGTTCGGGACGGGACAAGAGACCCAGTACTTC.

This clonotype occurred once. The CDR3: CASSPWTGTSTDTQYF. The CDR3 coding sequence is TGCGCCAGCAGCCCCTGGACAGGCACTAGCACAGATACGCAGTATTTT. The V gene is TRBV4-1, the J gene TRBJ2-3, with TRBD1 matching over 7 bases. The CDR3 spans 16 residues. CDR1 is MGHRA and CDR2 is YSYEKL in the germline V gene. The trim removed 4 bases at V and 0 bases at J, leaving 7 bases unmatched.

This sequence joins TRBV19 and TRBJ2-5, with 8 bases fitting TRBD1. After removal of 6 bases from V and 1 base from J, the junction contained 4 bases not matched to a gene. Per germline, CDR1 LNHDA and CDR2 SQIVND (reference sequence). There are 14 residues in the CDR3. CDR3: CASRAGGVQETQYF. CDR3 nucleotide sequence: TGTGCCAGTAGGGCAGGGGGCGTCCAAGAGACCCAGTACTTC.

The V gene is TRBV12-3 or TRBV12-4, the J gene TRBJ2-3; possible D gene TRBD2, 6 bases. This CDR3 has 14 residues. Trimming removed 7 bases at V and 2 bases at J, with 13 bases between. CDR3 region: CASTPGLVTDTQYF. CDR3 nucleotides: TGTGCCAGCACCCCGGGACTTGTCACAGATACGCAGTATTTT.

The chain employs TRBV10-3 and TRBJ2-3; a weak D match, TRBD2 (6 bases). Trimming cost V 10 bases and J 4 bases, with 18 bases left between them. Germline CDR1 ENHRY, CDR2 SYGVKD. The CDR3 covers 14 residues. The CDR3 DNA reads as TGTGCCAACTCTCCCGGGACTGAAGCAGATACGCAGTATTTT. This gives the protein CANSPGTEADTQYF.